Below, one TCR beta chain is given with its context. Its antigen remains unidentified. The CDR3 is 14 residues long. Germline V gene lookup returns CDR1 ENHRY and CDR2 SYGVKD. V was pared by 8 bases and J by 4 bases, with 9 bases of the junction left unmatched. Each CDR3 protein gets one entry after TCRdb re-called the 5' RACE reads with MiXCR. Of 9,000 to 15,000 distinct CDR3 sequences detected, about two fifths appear once; the ten largest clones hold about a third. The data stem from a study of T cell repertoires and leukemia-associated antigens. Study summary: Samples yielded 3.3 to 5.0 million effective reads each, approximately 16 million overall.

Before use, CD3+ T cells rested overnight in serum-free medium. The sample was CD3+ T cells sorted from blood and cultured. The sequence came from a female donor in good health. The J gene is TRBJ2-7, the V gene TRBV10-3, with 9 positions matching TRBD2. CDR3 amino acids: CAILPDLAGYEQYF. The CDR3 bases are TGTGCCATCCTTCCCGATCTAGCGGGATACGAGCAGTACTTC.